This T cell receptor beta chain derives from a study of Graves' ophthalmopathy and Graves' hyperthyroidism (dated by TCRdb to 2017 to 2018). Turning to the overall study: Peripheral blood was collected at initial diagnosis, prior to any treatment. The study used signatures of the TCR beta repertoire to tell Graves' ophthalmopathy apart from Graves' hyperthyroidism and to predict which patients would progress to ophthalmopathy. In total, around 140 blood samples were TCR-sequenced: some 43 ophthalmopathy, roughly 80 hyperthyroidism and some 17 hyperthyroidism-to-ophthalmopathy patients. To explore V-J signatures distinguishing ophthalmopathy from hyperthyroidism, a discovery set of about 99 patients (around 44 ophthalmopathy, 57 stable hyperthyroidism) was enrolled. An independent validation cohort comprised some 18 hyperthyroidism patients and over 15 patients who later progressed from hyperthyroidism to ophthalmopathy. In more than five hyperthyroidism patients, the T-cell repertoires found in thyroid tissue were compared with those found in blood. Following sampling, methimazole starting at 30 mg daily was administered to hyperthyroidism patients, and high-dose intravenous methylprednisolone was administered to ophthalmopathy patients.

This clonotype was observed many times. There is no known antigen for this receptor. One base away there is no much larger clone; base qualities are not given. Study-level results and caveats: The 13-signature model separated ophthalmopathy from stable hyperthyroidism with approximately 90% sensitivity and approximately 83% specificity in cross-validation, and 80%/75% in the test set. In validation, the model predicted ophthalmopathy progression with about 64% sensitivity and less than 80% specificity; approximately 12 predicted patients were CT-confirmed with GO in a median of roughly 6.8 months. No statistical method was used to set the sample size in advance, and the investigators knew which group each participant was assigned to. Most of the expanded thyroid clonotypes with a frequency above 0.001 were also detected in blood, and it was suggested that the thyroid immune response may be reflected by blood repertoires.

Ophthalmopathy patients were characterized by moderately to severely active disease, a Clinical Activity Score of at least 3, a NOSPECS grade of at least 4, and a disease duration under 3 months. Patients with other autoimmune diseases, uncontrolled infections, pregnancy or lactation were excluded from the study. Diagnosis relied on clinical symptoms, serum thyroxine, TRAb, thyroid ultrasound and orbital computed tomography. Using Ficoll-Paque density gradient centrifugation, PBMCs were isolated from less than 13 ml of fresh peripheral blood. Trizol reagent was used to extract the total RNA, and its quality was then checked on an Agilent 2100 Bioanalyzer. TCR beta CDR3 regions were amplified from RNA transcripts for repertoire sequencing. The first round of RT-PCR was done with HTBI primers and the Qiagen OneStep RT-PCR kit, and was followed by a second round of multiplex PCR, then size selection and purification. The libraries underwent paired-end sequencing with 100 bp reads on an Illumina HiSeq2000. The authors' analysis ran thus. SOAPnuke was used to process the reads, throwing out any read that had adapters, had uncalled bases, had a mean Phred below 15, or lacked an exact constant-primer or identifier match. COPE v1.2.5 was used to merge high-quality paired reads. Unique nucleotide sequences were defined as clonotypes and aligned to IMGT TRB V, D and J references using MiTCR v1.1. Analysis was restricted to V-J combinations with a frequency above 0.0001, which covered 99.2% of repertoires. A TCR clonal expansion and chaos score per V-J combination was defined as the ratio of F50 clonal expansion to chaos observed in the TCRdist matrix. Welch's t-statistics and random forest were used to reduce the features to about 12 V-J combinations, which were then used as input to a naive Bayes classifier. The similarity between thyroid and blood repertoires was quantified using the Morisita-Horn index. Through fastp at Q25 and MiXCR, TCRdb rebuilt clones from the public reads, retaining in-frame beta chains. Every CDR3 protein is listed once, alongside the most common genes and DNA of its rows. The V and J calls and clone size are TCRdb's, not the authors'. The sample table lists approximately 700,000 distinct CDR3 sequences, about 41% of them with a count of one. Together, the top ten hold more than 2.5% of the sample.

V and J are truncated by 0 bases and 5 bases respectively, leaving an intervening sequence of 13 bases. From the cysteine up to the phenylalanine, the CDR3 has a length of 15 residues. Only the CDR3 DNA stays, 45 bases, in frame from base 1. Via the germline V gene, CDR1 is MGHRA and CDR2 YSYEKL. The source of this sequence is an adult man with Graves' ophthalmopathy. The sequencing sample was made of peripheral blood. The chain is made from TRBV4-1 and TRBJ1-2, and possibly TRBD1, on 6 matching bases. The CDR3 protein: CASSQDWTEPYGYTF. Read as DNA, the sequence is TGCGCCAGCAGCCAAGATTGGACAGAGCCTTATGGCTACACCTTC.